This T cell receptor (beta chain) was sequenced in a study of vaccination and CD4 T cells after COVID-19. This clonotype was seen only a few times. Its antigen is not known. An Oncomine TCR Beta short-read assay was used to sequence the DNA from cultured CD4+ T cells. TCRdb re-called the PCR reads with MiXCR, one entry per CDR3 protein. The sample records some 22,000 distinct CDR3 sequences, 35% being singletons. The time point denotes: late sampling 161 to 241 days after vaccination in a few convalescent patients. The treatment denotes: roughly nine-day PBMC culture with coronavirus spike peptide pools or control peptides (ViraFEST assay). Germline V gives CDR1 DFQATT, CDR2 SNEGSKA (reference sequence). This CDR3 spans 19 amino acids. V dropped 6 bases and J dropped 7; count of bases not matched to a gene: 27.

Sequenced here: CD4+ T cells from blood, cultured in vitro, sampled about 7 months after SARS-CoV-2 vaccination. This chain uses TRBV20-1 with TRBJ2-1; 7 positions agree with TRBD2. This clonotype was sampled from a human donor who had recovered from COVID-19. For the CDR3, the DNA is TGCAGTGCCCCCCGCGTCGGCCTAGCGGAGGGGATTGGGGGGAATGAGCAGTTCTTC. Its translation is CSAPRVGLAEGIGGNEQFF.